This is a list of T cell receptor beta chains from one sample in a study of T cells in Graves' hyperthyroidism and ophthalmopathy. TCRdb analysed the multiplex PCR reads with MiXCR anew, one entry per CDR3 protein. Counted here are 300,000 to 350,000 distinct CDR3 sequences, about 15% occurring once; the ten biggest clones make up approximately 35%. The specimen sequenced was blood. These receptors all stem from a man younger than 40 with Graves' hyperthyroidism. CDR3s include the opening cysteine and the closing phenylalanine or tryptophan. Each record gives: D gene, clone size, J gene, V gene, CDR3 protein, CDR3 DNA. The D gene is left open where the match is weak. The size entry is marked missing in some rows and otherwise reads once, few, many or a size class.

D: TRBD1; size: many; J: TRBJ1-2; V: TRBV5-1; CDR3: CASSYRGFYGYTF; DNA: TGCGCCAGCAGCTACAGGGGCTTCTATGGCTACACCTTC
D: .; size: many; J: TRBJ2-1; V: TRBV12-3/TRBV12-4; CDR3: CASSLPGQRLYNEQFF; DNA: TGTGCCAGCAGTTTACCCGGACAGCGCCTCTACAATGAGCAGTTCTTC
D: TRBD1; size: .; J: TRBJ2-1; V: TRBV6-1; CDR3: CASRTGALSYNEQFF; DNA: TGTGCCAGCCGGACAGGAGCTCTCTCCTACAATGAGCAGTTCTTC
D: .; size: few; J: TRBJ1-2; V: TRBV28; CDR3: CASGIGRAYGYTF; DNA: TGTGCCAGCGGAATTGGGCGGGCCTATGGCTACACCTTC
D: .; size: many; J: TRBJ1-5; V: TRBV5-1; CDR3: CASSLGGSSNQPQHF; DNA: TGCGCCAGCAGCTTGGGAGGGTCGAGCAATCAGCCCCAGCATTTT
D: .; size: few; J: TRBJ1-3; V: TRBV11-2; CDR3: CASSQQRSGNTIYF; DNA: TGTGCCAGCAGCCAACAGCGCTCTGGAAACACCATATATTTT
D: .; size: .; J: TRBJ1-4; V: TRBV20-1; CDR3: CSARAGWATNEKLFF; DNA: TGCAGTGCTAGGGCGGGGTGGGCAACTAATGAAAAACTGTTTTTT
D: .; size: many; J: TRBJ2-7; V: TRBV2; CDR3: CASSERGAAVEQYF; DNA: TGTGCCAGCAGTGAACGAGGGGCGGCGGTCGAGCAGTACTTC
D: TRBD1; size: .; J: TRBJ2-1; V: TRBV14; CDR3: CASSPRDRAHEQFF; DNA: TGTGCCAGCAGCCCCCGGGACAGGGCCCATGAGCAGTTCTTC
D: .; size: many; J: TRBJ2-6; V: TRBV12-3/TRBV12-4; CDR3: CASVSRGSGANVLTF; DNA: TGTGCCAGCGTTTCCCGCGGCTCTGGGGCCAACGTCCTGACTTTC
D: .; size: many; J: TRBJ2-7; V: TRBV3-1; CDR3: CASSQVGRDGGSYEQYF; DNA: TGTGCCAGCAGCCAAGTCGGTCGGGACGGAGGTTCCTACGAGCAGTACTTC
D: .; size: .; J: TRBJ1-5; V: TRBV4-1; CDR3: CASSQVASSNQPQHF; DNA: TGCGCCAGCAGCCAAGTAGCTAGCAGCAATCAGCCCCAGCATTTT
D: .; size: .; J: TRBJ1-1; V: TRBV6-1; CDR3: CASSESLGMNTEAFF; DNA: TGTGCCAGCAGTGAAAGCCTGGGTATGAACACTGAAGCTTTCTTT
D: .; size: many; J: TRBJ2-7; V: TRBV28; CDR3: CATRGQGANEQYF; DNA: TGTGCCACCAGGGGCCAAGGGGCCAACGAGCAGTACTTC
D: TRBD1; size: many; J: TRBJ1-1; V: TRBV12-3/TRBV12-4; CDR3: CASLTGVKPEAFF; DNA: TGTGCCAGCCTAACAGGGGTCAAACCTGAAGCTTTCTTT
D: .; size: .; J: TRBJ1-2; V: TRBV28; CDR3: CASSLWIEIYTF; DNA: TGTGCCAGCAGTTTATGGATAGAGATCTACACCTTC
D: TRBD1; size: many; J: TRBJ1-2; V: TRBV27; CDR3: CASSLSKTGESYGYTF; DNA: TGTGCCAGCAGTTTATCTAAGACAGGGGAGAGCTATGGCTACACCTTC
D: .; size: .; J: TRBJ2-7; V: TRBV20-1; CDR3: CSARALGRDEQCF; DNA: TGCAGTGCTAGAGCCCTGGGTCGCGACGAGCAGTGCTTC
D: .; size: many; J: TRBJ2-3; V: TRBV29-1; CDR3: CSVEVGGGDTQYF; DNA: TGCAGCGTTGAGGTGGGAGGCGGAGATACGCAGTATTTT
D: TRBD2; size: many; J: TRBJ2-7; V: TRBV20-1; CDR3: CSAKAPGTSGTYEQYF; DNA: TGCAGTGCTAAGGCTCCAGGGACTAGCGGAACCTACGAGCAGTACTTC
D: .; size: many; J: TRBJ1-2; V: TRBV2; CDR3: CASSQEWANYGYTF; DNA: TGTGCCAGCAGCCAAGAATGGGCTAACTATGGCTACACCTTC
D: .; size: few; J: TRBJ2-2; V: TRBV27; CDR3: CASSLWQGGGELFF; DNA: TGTGCCAGCAGTTTATGGCAGGGAGGCGGGGAGCTGTTTTTT
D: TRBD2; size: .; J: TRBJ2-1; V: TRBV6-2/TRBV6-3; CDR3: CASSYSWREGIEQFF; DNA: TGTGCCAGCAGTTACTCGTGGCGGGAGGGCATTGAGCAGTTCTTC
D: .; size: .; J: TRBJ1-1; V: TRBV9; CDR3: CASSVGTRIRAFF; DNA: TGTGCCAGCAGCGTAGGGACTCGTATAAGAGCTTTCTTT
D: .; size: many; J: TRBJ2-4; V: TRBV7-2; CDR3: CASSLVGRERDIQYF; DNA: TGTGCCAGCAGCCTGGTTGGCCGGGAGAGGGACATTCAGTACTTC
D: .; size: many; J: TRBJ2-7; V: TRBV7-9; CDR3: CASSLVGWQGIHGQYF; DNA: TGTGCCAGCAGCTTAGTGGGTTGGCAGGGTATCCACGGGCAGTACTTC
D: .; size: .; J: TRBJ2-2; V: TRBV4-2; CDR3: CASSQDYAAGELFF; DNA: TGTGCCAGCAGCCAAGACTATGCCGCCGGGGAGCTGTTTTTT
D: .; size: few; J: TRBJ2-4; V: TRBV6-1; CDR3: CASSTLFNKNIQYF; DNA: TGTGCCAGCAGTACACTCTTTAACAAAAACATTCAGTACTTC
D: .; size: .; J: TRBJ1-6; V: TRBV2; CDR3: CASGRQINSPLHF; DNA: TGTGCCAGCGGGAGACAGATAAATTCACCCCTCCACTTT
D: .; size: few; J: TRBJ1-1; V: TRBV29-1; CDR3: CSVEEGQVSEAFF; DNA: TGCAGCGTTGAAGAAGGGCAGGTATCTGAAGCTTTCTTT
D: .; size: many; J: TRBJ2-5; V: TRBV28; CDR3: CASSLSGIETQYF; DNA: TGTGCCAGCAGTTTATCGGGAATCGAGACCCAGTACTTC
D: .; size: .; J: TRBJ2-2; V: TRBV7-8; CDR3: CASSSKLGPREELFF; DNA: TGTGCCAGCAGCTCTAAATTGGGCCCCCGGGAGGAGCTGTTTTTT
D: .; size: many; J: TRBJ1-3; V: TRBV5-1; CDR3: CASNAGTPGAGNTIYF; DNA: TGCGCCAGCAACGCCGGGACACCAGGCGCCGGAAACACCATATATTTT
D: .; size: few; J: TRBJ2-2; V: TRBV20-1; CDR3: CSAIPGSTATGELFF; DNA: TGCAGTGCCATCCCCGGGTCGACCGCGACCGGGGAGCTGTTTTTT
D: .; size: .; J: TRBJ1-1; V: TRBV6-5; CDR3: CASSYNRATEAFF; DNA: TGTGCCAGCAGTTACAACAGAGCCACTGAAGCTTTCTTT
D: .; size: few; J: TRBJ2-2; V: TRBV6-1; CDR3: CASSYIRGELFF; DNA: TGTGCCAGCAGTTATATAAGGGGGGAGCTGTTTTTT
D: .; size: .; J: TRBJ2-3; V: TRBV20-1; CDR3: CSAADQADTQYF; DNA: TGCAGTGCTGCGGACCAAGCAGATACGCAGTATTTT
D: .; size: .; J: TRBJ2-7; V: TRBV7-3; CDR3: CASSRAEGGEQYF; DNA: TGTGCCAGCAGCCGGGCAGAGGGCGGGGAGCAGTACTTC
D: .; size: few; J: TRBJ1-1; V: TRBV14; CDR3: CASSQKVWALDTEAFF; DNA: TGTGCCAGCAGCCAGAAAGTGTGGGCCCTAGACACTGAAGCTTTCTTT
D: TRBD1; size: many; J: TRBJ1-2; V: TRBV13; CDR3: CASSFRDREKDGYTF; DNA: TGTGCCAGCAGCTTCCGGGACAGGGAGAAGGATGGCTACACCTTC
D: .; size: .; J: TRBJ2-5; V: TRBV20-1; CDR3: CSAVMPGREETQYF; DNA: TGCAGTGCGGTCATGCCCGGGAGAGAAGAGACCCAGTACTTC
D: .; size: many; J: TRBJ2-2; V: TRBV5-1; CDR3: CASSLRSDTGELFF; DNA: TGCGCCAGCAGCTTGAGGTCAGATACCGGGGAGCTGTTTTTT
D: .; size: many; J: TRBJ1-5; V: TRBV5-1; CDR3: CASSFLVGTSNQPQHF; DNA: TGCGCCAGCAGCTTTTTGGTAGGAACGAGCAATCAGCCCCAGCATTTT
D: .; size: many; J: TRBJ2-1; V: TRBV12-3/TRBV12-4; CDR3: CASSFGGGDEQFF; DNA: TGTGCCAGCAGTTTCGGAGGGGGCGATGAGCAGTTCTTC
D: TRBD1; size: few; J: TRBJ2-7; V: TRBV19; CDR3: CASSVGQGTPDEQYF; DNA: TGTGCCAGTAGTGTGGGACAGGGGACCCCTGACGAGCAGTACTTC
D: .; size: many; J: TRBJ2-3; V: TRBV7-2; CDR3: CASSLRTGMRTDTQYF; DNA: TGTGCCAGCAGCTTAAGAACAGGGATGCGCACAGATACGCAGTATTTT
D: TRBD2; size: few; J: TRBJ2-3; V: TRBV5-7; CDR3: CASSTGGPDTQYF; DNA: TGTGCCAGCAGTACGGGAGGGCCAGATACGCAGTATTTT
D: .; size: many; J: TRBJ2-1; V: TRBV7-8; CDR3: CASSLGRLPIGYNEQFF; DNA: TGTGCCAGCAGCTTAGGCCGACTTCCTATAGGCTACAATGAGCAGTTCTTC
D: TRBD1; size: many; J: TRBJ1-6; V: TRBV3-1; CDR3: CASSRGQRYSPLHF; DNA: TGTGCCAGCAGCCGGGGACAGAGGTATTCACCCCTCCACTTT
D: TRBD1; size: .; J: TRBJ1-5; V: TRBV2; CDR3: CASSYEHPGTGRGQPQHF; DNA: TGTGCCAGCAGTTACGAACACCCCGGGACAGGGAGGGGTCAGCCCCAGCATTTT
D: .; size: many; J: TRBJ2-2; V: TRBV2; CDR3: CASRQGAAGELFF; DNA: TGTGCCAGCAGACAGGGTGCCGCCGGGGAGCTGTTTTTT
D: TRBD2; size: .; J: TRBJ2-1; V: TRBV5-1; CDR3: CASSLGGSINEQFF; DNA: TGCGCCAGCAGCTTGGGCGGGAGCATAAATGAGCAGTTCTTC
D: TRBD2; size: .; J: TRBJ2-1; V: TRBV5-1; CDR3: CASSWKMGGEKFF; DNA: TGCGCCAGCAGCTGGAAAATGGGGGGGGAAAAGTTCTTC
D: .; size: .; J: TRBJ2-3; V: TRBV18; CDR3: CASSPPRASGDTQYF; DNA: TGTGCCAGCTCACCCCCCCGGGCGAGCGGAGATACGCAGTATTTT
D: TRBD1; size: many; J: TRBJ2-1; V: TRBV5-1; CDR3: CASSSDRRSYNEQFF; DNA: TGCGCCAGCAGCTCGGACAGGAGGTCCTACAATGAGCAGTTCTTC
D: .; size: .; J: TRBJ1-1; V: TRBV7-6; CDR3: CASSPVNTEAFF; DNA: TGTGCCAGCAGCCCCGTGAACACTGAAGCTTTCTTT
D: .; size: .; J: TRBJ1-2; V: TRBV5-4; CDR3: CASSFGRSYGYTF; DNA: TGTGCCAGCAGCTTCGGTAGGAGCTATGGCTACACCTTC
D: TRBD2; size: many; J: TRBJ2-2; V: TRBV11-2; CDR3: CASSLWTSLTGELFF; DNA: TGTGCCAGCAGCTTATGGACTAGCTTGACCGGGGAGCTGTTTTTT
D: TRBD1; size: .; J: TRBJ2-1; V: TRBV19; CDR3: CASKGGQGAYNEQFF; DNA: TGTGCCAGTAAAGGCGGACAGGGAGCCTACAATGAGCAGTTCTTC